The clone carrying this T cell receptor beta chain came up a few times. As to time point: pre-sensitization, week 0. Documented treatment: therapeutic diphenylcyclopropenone sensitization with weekly scalp DPC. Via MiXCR, TCRdb re-called the RACE reads, giving one row per CDR3 protein. The table lists roughly 88,000 distinct CDR3 sequences, about 8.9% of them singletons, with around 3.6% in the top ten. These data are taken from a study of human T cells and chemical hapten exposure. This CDR3 is 12 amino acids long. V was clipped by 6 bases and J by 8 bases, with 8 bases between them. The germline V gene encodes CDR1 MDHEN and CDR2 SYDVKM.

The TCR comes from a woman aged 40-49 years with alopecia areata. Some clones in this sample may be carry-over from other donors' samples. The specimen comprised whole blood, sampled in connection with sensitization to the hapten diphenylcyclopropenone (DPC). The V and J genes are TRBV28 and TRBJ1-6, with D maybe TRBD1 (5 bases). CDR3 loop: CASRGGYSPLHF. The CDR3 nucleotides are TGTGCCAGCAGGGGGGGGTATTCACCCCTCCACTTT.